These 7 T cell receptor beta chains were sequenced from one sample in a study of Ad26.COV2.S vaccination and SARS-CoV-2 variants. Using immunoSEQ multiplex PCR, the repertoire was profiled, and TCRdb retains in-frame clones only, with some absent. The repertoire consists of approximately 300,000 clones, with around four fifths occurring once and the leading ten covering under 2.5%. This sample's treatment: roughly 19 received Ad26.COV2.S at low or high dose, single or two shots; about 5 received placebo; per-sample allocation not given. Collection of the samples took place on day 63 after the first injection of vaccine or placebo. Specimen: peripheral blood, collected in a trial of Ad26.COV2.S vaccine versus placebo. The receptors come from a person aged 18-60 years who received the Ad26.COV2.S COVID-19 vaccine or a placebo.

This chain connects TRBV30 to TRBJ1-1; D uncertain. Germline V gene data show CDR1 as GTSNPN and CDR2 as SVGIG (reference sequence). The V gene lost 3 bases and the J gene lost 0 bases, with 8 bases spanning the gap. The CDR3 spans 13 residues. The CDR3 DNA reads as TGTGCCTGGAGAAACAGATTGAACACTGAAGCTTTCTTT. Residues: CAWRNRLNTEAFF.

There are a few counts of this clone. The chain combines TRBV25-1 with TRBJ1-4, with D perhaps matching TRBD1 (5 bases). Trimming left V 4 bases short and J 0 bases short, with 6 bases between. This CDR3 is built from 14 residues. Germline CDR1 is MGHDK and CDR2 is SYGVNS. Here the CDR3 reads CASSGRATNEKLFF. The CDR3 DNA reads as TGTGCCAGCAGTGGCAGGGCAACTAATGAAAAACTGTTTTTT.

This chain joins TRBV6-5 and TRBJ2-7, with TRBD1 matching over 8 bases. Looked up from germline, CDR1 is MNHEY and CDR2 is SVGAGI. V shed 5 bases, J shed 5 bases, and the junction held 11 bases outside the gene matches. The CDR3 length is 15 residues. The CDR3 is CASSNLDRVGNEQYF. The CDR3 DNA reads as TGTGCCAGCAGTAATCTGGACAGGGTAGGAAACGAGCAGTACTTC.

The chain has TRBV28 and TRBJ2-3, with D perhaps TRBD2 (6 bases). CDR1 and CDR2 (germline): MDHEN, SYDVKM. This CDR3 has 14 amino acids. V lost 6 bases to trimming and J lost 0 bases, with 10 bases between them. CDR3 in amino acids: CASREGTSTDTQYF. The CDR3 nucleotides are TGTGCCAGCAGGGAGGGTACAAGCACAGATACGCAGTATTTT.

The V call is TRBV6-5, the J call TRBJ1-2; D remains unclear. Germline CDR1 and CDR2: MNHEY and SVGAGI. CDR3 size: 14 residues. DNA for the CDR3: TGTGCGAACGATCGGGATAACCAAGGATATGGCTACACCTTC. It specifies CANDRDNQGYGYTF.

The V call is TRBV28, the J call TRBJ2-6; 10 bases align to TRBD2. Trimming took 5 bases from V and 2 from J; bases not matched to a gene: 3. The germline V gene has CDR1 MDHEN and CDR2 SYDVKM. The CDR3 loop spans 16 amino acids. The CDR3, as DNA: TGTGCCAGCAGTAGCGGGGGGGAAACTGGGGCCAACGTCCTGACTTTC. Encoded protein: CASSSGGETGANVLTF.

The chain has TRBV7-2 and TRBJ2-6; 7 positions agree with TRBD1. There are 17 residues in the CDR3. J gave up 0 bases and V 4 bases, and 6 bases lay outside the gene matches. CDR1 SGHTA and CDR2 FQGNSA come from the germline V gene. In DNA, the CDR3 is TGTGCCAGCAGCTCGTGGGACAGCCACTCTGGGGCCAACGTCCTGACTTTC. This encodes CASSSWDSHSGANVLTF. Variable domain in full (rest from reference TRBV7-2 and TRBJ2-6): GAGVSQSPSNKVTEKGKDVELRCDPISGHTALYWYRQSLGQGLEFLIYFQGNSAPDKSGLPSDRFSAERTGGSVSTLTIQRTQQEDSAVYLCASSSWDSHSGANVLTFGAGSRLTVL.